Listed below are T cell receptor beta chains from one sample, sequenced in a study of T-cell reconstitution after alpha-beta-depleted transplantation in children. One entry per CDR3 protein, called by TCRdb with MiXCR from the PCR reads. Among approximately 230,000 distinct CDR3 sequences, under 30% were seen once, and the ten largest hold 2.6%. Material: PBMCs, obtained before TCRalphabeta/CD19-depleted stem cell transplant. These receptors were obtained from a girl aged 2 to 10 with Fanconi anemia, due to receive a stem cell transplant. Each CDR3 is given without its conserved first and last residue. A D gene is named only where the DNA matches it firmly. Only some rows state a clone size, as once, few, many or a class for expanded clones.

clone_size: NA
d_call: NA
j_call: TRBJ2-1
v_call: TRBV18
cdr3_aa: ASSPPASGYNEQF

clone_size: NA
d_call: NA
j_call: TRBJ2-3
v_call: TRBV7-3
cdr3_aa: ASSLKSYRGGFDTQY

clone_size: NA
d_call: TRBD2
j_call: TRBJ2-1
v_call: TRBV20-1
cdr3_aa: SAPGRDSGRGWEQF

clone_size: NA
d_call: TRBD2
j_call: TRBJ2-1
v_call: TRBV7-2
cdr3_aa: ASSLASGGAGEQF

clone_size: many
d_call: NA
j_call: TRBJ2-3
v_call: TRBV15
cdr3_aa: ATSPGSEDTQY

clone_size: NA
d_call: NA
j_call: TRBJ2-1
v_call: TRBV20-1
cdr3_aa: SGGRSLASHNEQF

clone_size: NA
d_call: NA
j_call: TRBJ2-1
v_call: TRBV29-1
cdr3_aa: SARIGQGKSYNEQF

clone_size: many
d_call: NA
j_call: TRBJ1-2
v_call: TRBV29-1
cdr3_aa: SVEDGTDYGYT

clone_size: NA
d_call: NA
j_call: TRBJ2-1
v_call: TRBV2
cdr3_aa: ASSDTRGTNEQF

clone_size: NA
d_call: TRBD1
j_call: TRBJ2-1
v_call: TRBV20-1
cdr3_aa: SAPSDRASLFVQF

clone_size: NA
d_call: NA
j_call: TRBJ2-3
v_call: TRBV7-3
cdr3_aa: ASSPSSGTDTQY

clone_size: few
d_call: NA
j_call: TRBJ2-5
v_call: TRBV5-1
cdr3_aa: ASSLMGREETQY

clone_size: many
d_call: TRBD2
j_call: TRBJ2-7
v_call: TRBV10-3
cdr3_aa: AISDPAGVEQY

clone_size: NA
d_call: TRBD1
j_call: TRBJ2-3
v_call: TRBV29-1
cdr3_aa: SVDRGREIDGTQY

clone_size: NA
d_call: TRBD1
j_call: TRBJ2-7
v_call: TRBV5-1
cdr3_aa: ASSSTGGFPYEQY

clone_size: few
d_call: TRBD1
j_call: TRBJ2-7
v_call: TRBV29-1
cdr3_aa: SVRTGAYEQY

clone_size: NA
d_call: NA
j_call: TRBJ2-5
v_call: TRBV5-1
cdr3_aa: ASSLMSIRETLY

clone_size: few
d_call: NA
j_call: TRBJ2-7
v_call: TRBV20-1
cdr3_aa: SARDLFPNGGITNEQY

clone_size: NA
d_call: TRBD2
j_call: TRBJ2-1
v_call: TRBV29-1
cdr3_aa: SARATSVNEQF

clone_size: NA
d_call: TRBD2
j_call: TRBJ2-3
v_call: TRBV7-3
cdr3_aa: ASSLTSGRTDTQY

clone_size: many
d_call: NA
j_call: TRBJ1-1
v_call: TRBV6-5
cdr3_aa: ASSLDSYTEAF

clone_size: many
d_call: TRBD2
j_call: TRBJ2-7
v_call: TRBV9
cdr3_aa: ASSPGLASSEQY

clone_size: many
d_call: TRBD2
j_call: TRBJ2-1
v_call: TRBV4-2
cdr3_aa: ASSQEFLGLAGYNEQF

clone_size: few
d_call: NA
j_call: TRBJ2-7
v_call: TRBV28
cdr3_aa: ASSSDYGLSSYEQY

clone_size: many
d_call: NA
j_call: TRBJ2-7
v_call: TRBV20-1
cdr3_aa: SAETRRTDPYEQY

clone_size: many
d_call: TRBD1
j_call: TRBJ1-6
v_call: TRBV6-5
cdr3_aa: ASSYEGARDSPLH

clone_size: NA
d_call: NA
j_call: TRBJ2-1
v_call: TRBV7-3
cdr3_aa: ASSLTGSRRQF

clone_size: NA
d_call: TRBD2
j_call: TRBJ2-1
v_call: TRBV5-1
cdr3_aa: ASSWTSGGAYNEQF

clone_size: NA
d_call: TRBD1
j_call: TRBJ2-7
v_call: TRBV5-1
cdr3_aa: ASSTDGVYRGSSDLYEQY

clone_size: many
d_call: TRBD2
j_call: TRBJ2-1
v_call: TRBV20-1
cdr3_aa: SAPGLAGGRDYNEQF

clone_size: NA
d_call: NA
j_call: TRBJ2-1
v_call: TRBV6-6
cdr3_aa: ASSKLGYNEQF

clone_size: NA
d_call: NA
j_call: TRBJ2-5
v_call: TRBV12-3/TRBV12-4
cdr3_aa: ASGPQEETQY

clone_size: few
d_call: TRBD2
j_call: TRBJ2-7
v_call: TRBV7-2
cdr3_aa: ASSLAWAGGEQY

clone_size: many
d_call: NA
j_call: TRBJ2-5
v_call: TRBV25-1
cdr3_aa: ASSPRTAAETQY

clone_size: many
d_call: TRBD1
j_call: TRBJ2-7
v_call: TRBV5-1
cdr3_aa: ASTRGQALEEQY

clone_size: NA
d_call: NA
j_call: TRBJ2-3
v_call: TRBV29-1
cdr3_aa: SVDPQGRGSTDTQY

clone_size: many
d_call: NA
j_call: TRBJ2-5
v_call: TRBV5-1
cdr3_aa: ASSREVRVQETQY

clone_size: few
d_call: NA
j_call: TRBJ2-1
v_call: TRBV24-1
cdr3_aa: ATSTFQSSSYNEQF

clone_size: many
d_call: NA
j_call: TRBJ2-2
v_call: TRBV29-1
cdr3_aa: SVTNTGELF

clone_size: many
d_call: NA
j_call: TRBJ2-6
v_call: TRBV5-5
cdr3_aa: ASSLWGSGANVLT

clone_size: many
d_call: TRBD2
j_call: TRBJ2-7
v_call: TRBV2
cdr3_aa: ASSDGLAGTYEQY

clone_size: many
d_call: TRBD1
j_call: TRBJ2-7
v_call: TRBV10-3
cdr3_aa: AINVQRTGSTYEQY

clone_size: many
d_call: NA
j_call: TRBJ1-2
v_call: TRBV18
cdr3_aa: ASSPVPQSLYGYT

clone_size: many
d_call: TRBD2
j_call: TRBJ2-7
v_call: TRBV20-1
cdr3_aa: SARGAGAFLEQY

clone_size: many
d_call: TRBD1
j_call: TRBJ2-5
v_call: TRBV12-3/TRBV12-4
cdr3_aa: ASSLFLQGGTQY

clone_size: many
d_call: TRBD1
j_call: TRBJ2-1
v_call: TRBV7-3
cdr3_aa: ASSPDRGVYNEQF

clone_size: few
d_call: TRBD2
j_call: TRBJ2-1
v_call: TRBV29-1
cdr3_aa: SVAHSGGDNEQF

clone_size: many
d_call: TRBD1
j_call: TRBJ2-1
v_call: TRBV5-6
cdr3_aa: ASSFGTGLYNEQF

clone_size: NA
d_call: NA
j_call: TRBJ2-7
v_call: TRBV18
cdr3_aa: ASSPLRGNTYYEQY

clone_size: many
d_call: TRBD2
j_call: TRBJ2-1
v_call: TRBV19
cdr3_aa: ASTASGPSYNEQF

clone_size: NA
d_call: TRBD1
j_call: TRBJ2-5
v_call: TRBV20-1
cdr3_aa: SARAGTGLETQY

clone_size: few
d_call: NA
j_call: TRBJ2-3
v_call: TRBV29-1
cdr3_aa: SVVTTGGTDTQY

clone_size: NA
d_call: TRBD1
j_call: TRBJ1-2
v_call: TRBV10-2
cdr3_aa: ATLQGSYGYT

clone_size: many
d_call: TRBD1
j_call: TRBJ1-5
v_call: TRBV28
cdr3_aa: ASSSGTGNYQPQH

clone_size: NA
d_call: TRBD2
j_call: TRBJ2-5
v_call: TRBV5-1
cdr3_aa: ASSRGLAVQETQY

clone_size: many
d_call: TRBD1
j_call: TRBJ2-1
v_call: TRBV20-1
cdr3_aa: SALGQDYNEQF

clone_size: NA
d_call: TRBD2
j_call: TRBJ2-2
v_call: TRBV7-2
cdr3_aa: ASSQRGKNTGELF

clone_size: NA
d_call: NA
j_call: TRBJ2-7
v_call: TRBV20-1
cdr3_aa: SARDHRLTVSPYEQY